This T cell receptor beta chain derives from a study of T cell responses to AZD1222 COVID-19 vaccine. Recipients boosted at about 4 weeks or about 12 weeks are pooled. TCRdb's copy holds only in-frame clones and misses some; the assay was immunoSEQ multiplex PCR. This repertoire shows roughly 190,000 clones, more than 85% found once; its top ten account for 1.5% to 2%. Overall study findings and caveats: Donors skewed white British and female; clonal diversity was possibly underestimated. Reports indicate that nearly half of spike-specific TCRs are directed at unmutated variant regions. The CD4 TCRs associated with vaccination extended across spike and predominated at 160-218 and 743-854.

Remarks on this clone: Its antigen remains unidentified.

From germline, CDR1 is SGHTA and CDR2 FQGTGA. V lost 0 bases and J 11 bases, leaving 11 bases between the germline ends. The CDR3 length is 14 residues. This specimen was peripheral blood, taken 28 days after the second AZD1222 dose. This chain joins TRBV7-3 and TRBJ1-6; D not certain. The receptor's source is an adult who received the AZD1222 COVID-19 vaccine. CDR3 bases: TGTGCCAGCAGCTTAACGGAAGGGTCTGCACCCCTCCACTTT. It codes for CASSLTEGSAPLHF.